The rows below give T cell receptor beta chains drawn from one sample of a study of blood T cell repertoires in COVID-19. Sequencing was performed with immunoSEQ multiplex PCR; in TCRdb, only in-frame clones are kept and a portion is missing. The sample has approximately 280,000 clones, approximately 85% seen once. The specimen sequenced was peripheral blood. The receptors come from a woman in her seventies with acute or convalescent COVID-19. CDR3s include the opening cysteine and the closing phenylalanine or tryptophan. A D gene is named only where the DNA matches it firmly. Rows may omit the clone size; those that give it use once, few, many or a size class.

D gene: .
V gene: TRBV7-9
J gene: TRBJ2-1
clone size: .
CDR3 length: 15
CDR3 DNA: TGTGCCAGCAGCTCCCGGGGGAGCTCCTACAATGAGCAGTTCTTC
CDR3 protein: CASSSRGSSYNEQFF

D gene: TRBD2
V gene: TRBV2
J gene: TRBJ2-1
clone size: .
CDR3 length: 16
CDR3 DNA: TGTGCCAGCAGCCCGAGCCGGGGGGTCACCTACAATGAGCAGTTCTTC
CDR3 protein: CASSPSRGVTYNEQFF

D gene: .
V gene: TRBV7-9
J gene: TRBJ1-5
clone size: few
CDR3 length: 17
CDR3 DNA: TGTGCCAGCAGCTTAGGGGGCGCGGGGTATAGCAATCAGCCCCAGCATTTT
CDR3 protein: CASSLGGAGYSNQPQHF

D gene: .
V gene: TRBV5-6
J gene: TRBJ2-1
clone size: .
CDR3 length: 13
CDR3 DNA: TGTGCCAGCAGCTTGAGCGGGTGGGGTGAGCAGTTCTTC
CDR3 protein: CASSLSGWGEQFF

D gene: .
V gene: TRBV5-6
J gene: TRBJ1-5
clone size: once
CDR3 length: 13
CDR3 DNA: TGTGCCAGCAGCCTCCGACCGGGTCAGCCCCAGCATTTT
CDR3 protein: CASSLRPGQPQHF

D gene: .
V gene: TRBV2
J gene: TRBJ1-5
clone size: .
CDR3 length: 15
CDR3 DNA: TGTGCCAGCAGCCTTACAGGGAACGGCAATCAGCCCCAGCATTTT
CDR3 protein: CASSLTGNGNQPQHF

D gene: TRBD1
V gene: TRBV29-1
J gene: TRBJ1-1
clone size: .
CDR3 length: 12
CDR3 DNA: TGCAGCGTTTCGAGGGGGCGAGGTGAAGCTTTCTTT
CDR3 protein: CSVSRGRGEAFF

D gene: .
V gene: TRBV20-1
J gene: TRBJ2-3
clone size: .
CDR3 length: 15
CDR3 DNA: TGCAGTGCTAGTTTTCGGCGGGGAGGTCTCGATACGCAGTATTTT
CDR3 protein: CSASFRRGGLDTQYF

D gene: .
V gene: TRBV10-2
J gene: TRBJ1-2
clone size: .
CDR3 length: 13
CDR3 DNA: TGCGCCAGCAGTGACGGAGGTCTCGATGGCTACACCTTC
CDR3 protein: CASSDGGLDGYTF

D gene: .
V gene: TRBV5-1
J gene: TRBJ1-1
clone size: .
CDR3 length: 16
CDR3 DNA: TGCGCCAGCAGCCCGGCGAGGGGACAATCTTTCACTGAAGCTTTCTTT
CDR3 protein: CASSPARGQSFTEAFF

D gene: TRBD2
V gene: TRBV10-1
J gene: TRBJ2-1
clone size: .
CDR3 length: 16
CDR3 DNA: TGCGCCAGCAGTGACCCAGGGACTAGCGGTCACAATGAGCAGTTCTTC
CDR3 protein: CASSDPGTSGHNEQFF

D gene: TRBD1
V gene: TRBV12-3/TRBV12-4
J gene: TRBJ1-2
clone size: .
CDR3 length: 12
CDR3 DNA: TGTGCCAGCAGCGGACAGGGGAGAGGCTACACCTTC
CDR3 protein: CASSGQGRGYTF

D gene: .
V gene: TRBV19
J gene: TRBJ2-2
clone size: .
CDR3 length: 16
CDR3 DNA: TGTGCCAGTAGTACCCGAGCGGGACAAGGCACCGGGGAGCTGTTTTTT
CDR3 protein: CASSTRAGQGTGELFF

D gene: .
V gene: TRBV3-1/TRBV3-2
J gene: TRBJ1-3
clone size: .
CDR3 length: 13
CDR3 DNA: TGTGCCAGCAGCCAAGGGAGTGGAAACACCATATATTTT
CDR3 protein: CASSQGSGNTIYF

D gene: .
V gene: TRBV19
J gene: TRBJ1-6
clone size: .
CDR3 length: 13
CDR3 DNA: TGTGCCAGTAGTTATGAGAGGGATTCACCCCTCCACTTT
CDR3 protein: CASSYERDSPLHF

D gene: TRBD2
V gene: TRBV19
J gene: TRBJ2-7
clone size: once
CDR3 length: 14
CDR3 DNA: TGTGCCAGTCGTTCGGGACTAGGATCCAACGAGCAGTACTTC
CDR3 protein: CASRSGLGSNEQYF

D gene: TRBD1
V gene: TRBV5-8
J gene: TRBJ1-2
clone size: .
CDR3 length: 13
CDR3 DNA: TGTGCCAGCAGCCGCGGACAGGGGTATGGCTACACCTTC
CDR3 protein: CASSRGQGYGYTF

D gene: TRBD1
V gene: TRBV7-9
J gene: TRBJ2-7
clone size: .
CDR3 length: 15
CDR3 DNA: TGTGCCAGCAGCCCAAGGACAGGGGGCCTCTACGAGCAGTACTTC
CDR3 protein: CASSPRTGGLYEQYF

D gene: TRBD2
V gene: TRBV4-1
J gene: TRBJ2-3
clone size: few
CDR3 length: 18
CDR3 DNA: TGCGCCAGCAGCCACCTCTTTAAGGGACTAGCGGGGTCAGATACGCAGTATTTT
CDR3 protein: CASSHLFKGLAGSDTQYF

D gene: .
V gene: TRBV9
J gene: TRBJ2-1
clone size: .
CDR3 length: 15
CDR3 DNA: TGTGCCAGCAGCGCGAATTCTTTGGCCAACAATGAGCAGTTCTTC
CDR3 protein: CASSANSLANNEQFF

D gene: .
V gene: TRBV12-3/TRBV12-4
J gene: TRBJ2-1
clone size: .
CDR3 length: 11
CDR3 DNA: TGTGCCAGCAGTACAATCATAGAGCAGTTCTTC
CDR3 protein: CASSTIIEQFF

D gene: TRBD1
V gene: TRBV7-8
J gene: TRBJ1-3
clone size: .
CDR3 length: 18
CDR3 DNA: TGTGCCAGCAGCCAGTTTCCGGGACAGGATCACTCTGGAAACACCATATATTTT
CDR3 protein: CASSQFPGQDHSGNTIYF

D gene: TRBD1
V gene: TRBV5-4
J gene: TRBJ2-5
clone size: .
CDR3 length: 14
CDR3 DNA: TGTGCCAGCAGCTTGCTGGGACAGCAAGAGACCCAGTACTTC
CDR3 protein: CASSLLGQQETQYF

D gene: .
V gene: TRBV3-1/TRBV3-2
J gene: TRBJ2-5
clone size: .
CDR3 length: 13
CDR3 DNA: TGTGCCAGCAGCCCCCTAAGGGGAGAGACCCAGTACTTC
CDR3 protein: CASSPLRGETQYF

D gene: .
V gene: TRBV3-1/TRBV3-2
J gene: TRBJ2-7
clone size: once
CDR3 length: 15
CDR3 DNA: TGTGCCAGCAGCCAAGATTCCCAGGGGAGAGACGAGCAGTACTTC
CDR3 protein: CASSQDSQGRDEQYF

D gene: TRBD1
V gene: TRBV12-3/TRBV12-4
J gene: TRBJ1-2
clone size: .
CDR3 length: 13
CDR3 DNA: TGTGCCAGCAGTTTGGGGACAGGGCAAGGCTACACCTTC
CDR3 protein: CASSLGTGQGYTF

D gene: .
V gene: TRBV18
J gene: TRBJ1-4
clone size: .
CDR3 length: 13
CDR3 DNA: TGTGCCAGCTCACCCCAGGGCGAGGTAAAACTGTTTTTT
CDR3 protein: CASSPQGEVKLFF

D gene: TRBD1
V gene: TRBV10-3
J gene: TRBJ1-2
clone size: .
CDR3 length: 14
CDR3 DNA: TGTGCCATCAGTGTGGGAAGGGGGCTGGGAGGCTACACCTTC
CDR3 protein: CAISVGRGLGGYTF

D gene: .
V gene: TRBV3-1/TRBV3-2
J gene: TRBJ2-2
clone size: few
CDR3 length: 13
CDR3 DNA: TGTGCCAGCAGCCAGTACAGGGTCGGGGAGCTGTTTTTT
CDR3 protein: CASSQYRVGELFF

D gene: .
V gene: TRBV7-2
J gene: TRBJ1-2
clone size: .
CDR3 length: 14
CDR3 DNA: TGTGCCAGCAGCTTCAGGGGTGGGAACTATGGCTACACCTTC
CDR3 protein: CASSFRGGNYGYTF

D gene: .
V gene: TRBV4-1
J gene: TRBJ2-3
clone size: once
CDR3 length: 16
CDR3 DNA: TGCGCCAGCAGGCGTCTGGGGGGGGCCGGCACAGATACGCAGTATTTT
CDR3 protein: CASRRLGGAGTDTQYF

D gene: TRBD1
V gene: TRBV20-1
J gene: TRBJ1-2
clone size: .
CDR3 length: 11
CDR3 DNA: TGCAGTGCGCGACAGGGGGGTGGCTACACCTTC
CDR3 protein: CSARQGGGYTF

D gene: TRBD2
V gene: TRBV6-4
J gene: TRBJ2-3
clone size: .
CDR3 length: 13
CDR3 DNA: TGTGCCAGCAGTGTACTAGCGGGGGATACGCAGTATTTT
CDR3 protein: CASSVLAGDTQYF

D gene: TRBD1
V gene: TRBV7-8
J gene: TRBJ2-7
clone size: .
CDR3 length: 16
CDR3 DNA: TGTGCCAGCAGCAGATTAGGGACAGGGAGCTCCTACGAGCAGTACTTC
CDR3 protein: CASSRLGTGSSYEQYF

D gene: .
V gene: TRBV6-7
J gene: TRBJ2-7
clone size: .
CDR3 length: 10
CDR3 DNA: TGTGCCCGAGGCGCCTACGAGCAGTACTTC
CDR3 protein: CARGAYEQYF

D gene: .
V gene: TRBV5-1
J gene: TRBJ2-3
clone size: .
CDR3 length: 15
CDR3 DNA: TGCGCCAGCAGCATCAGGGGAATCGCGGTAGATACGCAGTATTTT
CDR3 protein: CASSIRGIAVDTQYF

D gene: .
V gene: TRBV2
J gene: TRBJ1-6
clone size: once
CDR3 length: 15
CDR3 DNA: TGTGCCAGCAGTGAAGGGCGGGTCACGAATTCACCCCTCCACTTT
CDR3 protein: CASSEGRVTNSPLHF

D gene: TRBD1
V gene: TRBV5-4
J gene: TRBJ2-2
clone size: .
CDR3 length: 16
CDR3 DNA: TGTGCCAGCACCCAGGCCGGGACAGGGGGTACCGGGGAGCTGTTTTTT
CDR3 protein: CASTQAGTGGTGELFF

D gene: .
V gene: TRBV5-1
J gene: TRBJ2-1
clone size: .
CDR3 length: 14
CDR3 DNA: TGCGCCAGCAGCTTGGCGCGAACTACAAATGAGCAGTTCTTC
CDR3 protein: CASSLARTTNEQFF

D gene: .
V gene: TRBV29-1
J gene: TRBJ2-3
clone size: .
CDR3 length: 14
CDR3 DNA: TGCAGCGCTCAACCTCGGACTAGCACAGATACGCAGTATTTT
CDR3 protein: CSAQPRTSTDTQYF

D gene: TRBD1
V gene: TRBV11-2
J gene: TRBJ1-1
clone size: .
CDR3 length: 14
CDR3 DNA: TGTGCCAGCAGAAAAACAGGGGGGAACACTGAAGCTTTCTTT
CDR3 protein: CASRKTGGNTEAFF

D gene: .
V gene: TRBV5-1
J gene: TRBJ1-1
clone size: .
CDR3 length: 14
CDR3 DNA: TGCGCCAGCAGCTTGGCCGACATGAACACTGAAGCTTTCTTT
CDR3 protein: CASSLADMNTEAFF

D gene: TRBD1
V gene: TRBV6-5
J gene: TRBJ1-4
clone size: .
CDR3 length: 14
CDR3 DNA: TGTGCCAGCAGCAGACAGGGTCTGAATGAAAAACTGTTTTTT
CDR3 protein: CASSRQGLNEKLFF

D gene: .
V gene: TRBV24-1
J gene: TRBJ1-1
clone size: .
CDR3 length: 15
CDR3 DNA: TGTGCCACCAGTGATTTGTCTCTTCGGAACACTGAAGCTTTCTTT
CDR3 protein: CATSDLSLRNTEAFF

D gene: .
V gene: TRBV5-1
J gene: TRBJ1-1
clone size: few
CDR3 length: 14
CDR3 DNA: TGCGCCAGCAGCTCCTGGGGCCCGGGCACTGAAGCTTTCTTT
CDR3 protein: CASSSWGPGTEAFF

D gene: TRBD2
V gene: TRBV2
J gene: TRBJ2-1
clone size: .
CDR3 length: 16
CDR3 DNA: TGTGCCAGCAGTCAGGCGGAAGCGGGATCCTACAATGAGCAGTTCTTC
CDR3 protein: CASSQAEAGSYNEQFF

D gene: TRBD2
V gene: TRBV7-9
J gene: TRBJ2-3
clone size: .
CDR3 length: 16
CDR3 DNA: TGTGCCAGCAGCCTAGCGGGGGGGCTGGGCACAGATACGCAGTATTTT
CDR3 protein: CASSLAGGLGTDTQYF

D gene: TRBD1
V gene: TRBV12-3/TRBV12-4
J gene: TRBJ1-1
clone size: .
CDR3 length: 13
CDR3 DNA: TGTGCCAGCAGGACCGGACACAGGGGTGAAGCTTTCTTT
CDR3 protein: CASRTGHRGEAFF

D gene: .
V gene: TRBV27
J gene: TRBJ2-7
clone size: once
CDR3 length: 16
CDR3 DNA: TGTGCCAGCAGTGGATTGATAGGGGGGGAGGGGTACGAGCAGTACTTC
CDR3 protein: CASSGLIGGEGYEQYF

D gene: TRBD1
V gene: TRBV7-2
J gene: TRBJ1-2
clone size: .
CDR3 length: 16
CDR3 DNA: TGTGCCAGCAGCCCCGACCCGGGACAGGCTCTATATGGCTACACCTTC
CDR3 protein: CASSPDPGQALYGYTF

D gene: .
V gene: TRBV20-1
J gene: TRBJ2-3
clone size: once
CDR3 length: 11
CDR3 DNA: TGCAGTGCTAGCGGGGAAGATACGCAGTATTTT
CDR3 protein: CSASGEDTQYF

D gene: TRBD2
V gene: TRBV10-1
J gene: TRBJ2-1
clone size: once
CDR3 length: 13
CDR3 DNA: TGCGCCAGCGCCGGGGGGGCGATCAATGAGCAGTTCTTC
CDR3 protein: CASAGGAINEQFF